The 14 T cell receptor beta chains given below trace back to one sample, sequenced in a study of chemoradiotherapy in HPV16-positive cancers. Libraries were prepared by immunoSEQ multiplex PCR; TCRdb keeps only in-frame clonotypes and omits some of them. The table shows over 30,000 clones, with 80% occurring only once. Specimen: blood, collected from a patient who underwent chemoradiotherapy. All receptors derive from a human donor with HPV-associated anogenital cancer.

The V call is TRBV7-2, the J call TRBJ2-3; D gene unclear. The germline V gene encodes CDR1 SGHTA and CDR2 FQGNSA. This CDR3 has 12 residues. V lost 6 bases to trimming and J lost 2 bases, with 6 bases between them. Here the CDR3 DNA reads TGTGCCAGCAGGGGATTCACAGATACGCAGTATTTT. It translates to CASRGFTDTQYF.

V is TRBV7-9 and J is TRBJ2-3; D possibly corresponds to TRBD1 (6 bases). This CDR3 contains 13 residues. Trimming took 5 bases from V and 5 from J, leaving 11 bases between them. CDR1 is SEHNR and CDR2 is FQNEAQ in the germline V gene (reference sequence). CDR3 region: CASSIQGQDTQYF. CDR3 in DNA: TGTGCCAGCAGCATCCAGGGGCAAGATACGCAGTATTTT.

In its sample, this clone was seen once. The V and J genes are TRBV10-3 and TRBJ1-2, with D hard to call. CDR1 is ENHRY and CDR2 is SYGVKD in the germline V gene. V was shortened by 5 bases and J by 6 bases, with 13 bases between the two germline ends. The length of the CDR3 is 13 residues. CDR3 DNA: TGTGCCATCAGTCCGCGGGGTGAGAATGGCTACACCTTC. This translates into CAISPRGENGYTF.

This chain joins TRBV28 and TRBJ1-5; D is possibly TRBD1 (5 bases). V gave up 2 bases and J gave up 6 bases, with 20 bases separating them. Germline CDR1 is MDHEN and CDR2 is SYDVKM. CDR3 length equals 17 residues. The CDR3 region has the DNA TGTGCCAGCAGTTTAGGGCAGGGCCAGTTAAGAAGTCAGCCCCAGCATTTT. This gives the protein CASSLGQGQLRSQPQHF.

This chain uses TRBV2 with TRBJ2-3; D uncertain. The V and J ends lost 2 bases and 7 bases respectively, with 4 bases between them. This CDR3 contains 11 residues. The V gene's germline CDR1 is SNHLY and CDR2 FYNNEI. The CDR3 DNA reads as TGTGCCAGCAGTGAAATGAATACGCAGTATTTT. Residues: CASSEMNTQYF.

This chain connects TRBV27 to TRBJ2-4; 15 positions agree with TRBD2. This CDR3 has 17 residues. J lost 8 bases, V lost 6 bases, and 11 bases had no gene match. CDR1 MNHEY and CDR2 SMNVEV come from the germline V gene (reference sequence). The CDR3 loop reads CASSTPGLAGGPHIQYF. The CDR3 nucleotides are TGTGCCAGCAGCACCCCTGGACTAGCGGGGGGGCCGCACATTCAGTACTTC.

The CDR3 DNA reads as TGTGCCAGCAGAACCGGGATTACCTACGAGCAGTACTTC. Translation: CASRTGITYEQYF. The genes are TRBV6-6 and TRBJ2-7; TRBD2 might be the D (5 bases). CDR1 and CDR2 from the germline V gene are MNHNY and SVGAGI (reference sequence). The CDR3 is 13 amino acids. The V end lost 6 bases, the J end lost 2 bases, and 11 bases lay between the germline ends.

The chain couples TRBV28 to TRBJ2-7; 11 nucleotides match TRBD1. V trimming: 4 bases; J trimming: 3 bases; junction bases outside the gene matches: 2. The CDR3 sequence is 14 residues long. In germline, CDR1 is MDHEN, CDR2 SYDVKM. In nucleotides, the CDR3 is TGTGCCAGCAGTTCGGGACAGGGGGTCTACGAGCAGTACTTC. Its protein product is CASSSGQGVYEQYF. The complete variable domain, with remaining parts taken from reference TRBV28 and TRBJ2-7, reads DVKVTQSSRYLVKRTGEKVFLECVQDMDHENMFWYRQDPGLGLRLIYFSYDVKMKEKGDIPEGYSVSREKKERFSLILESASTNQTSMYLCASSSGQGVYEQYFGPGTRLTVT.

The CDR3 is CASSSGRGLAYEQYF. CDR3 DNA sequence: TGCGCCAGCAGCTCTGGTAGGGGACTTGCCTACGAGCAGTACTTC. The chain employs TRBV5-1 and TRBJ2-7; weak D call: TRBD2 (6 bases). Trimming left V 3 bases short and J 2 bases short, with 15 bases between. CDR1 SGHRS and CDR2 YFSETQ come from the germline V gene. The CDR3 is 15 amino acids.

J is TRBJ1-1 and V is TRBV18; D not certain. Germline CDR1 is KGHSH and CDR2 is LQKENI. The CDR3 is made up of 14 amino acids. Trimming cost V 4 bases and J 4 bases, with 13 bases left between them. CDR3 region: CASSQEGIGTEAFF. In DNA, the CDR3 is TGTGCCAGCTCACAGGAGGGAATCGGCACTGAAGCTTTCTTT.

The rearrangement links TRBV7-9 to TRBJ2-5; no firm D call. V lost 8 bases and J 2 bases, leaving 15 bases between the germline ends. CDR3 size: 14 residues. Germline V CDR1 and CDR2: SEHNR, FQNEAQ (reference sequence). The CDR3 nucleotides are TGTGCCAGCTCAGTGGGCGTAAGACAAGAGACCCAGTACTTC. Its protein product is CASSVGVRQETQYF.

V and J are TRBV5-1 and TRBJ2-5; TRBD1 is a possible D gene (6 bases). Between the trimmed V and J ends, which lost 0 bases and 2 bases, there was a span of 14 bases. This CDR3 region has 16 residues. The germline gives CDR1 SGHRS, CDR2 YFSETQ. The CDR3 DNA reads as TGCGCCAGCAGCTTGGCCATATTTACAGGGCAAGAGACCCAGTACTTC. Its translation: CASSLAIFTGQETQYF.

The rearrangement joins TRBV9 to TRBJ2-6; D remains ambiguous. The V end lost 0 bases, the J end lost 4 bases, and 8 bases lay between the germline ends. Germline CDR1 is SGDLS and CDR2 is YYNGEE. The CDR3 spans 15 residues. CDR3 in amino acids: CASSVGLMGANVLTF. CDR3 bases: TGTGCCAGCAGCGTAGGGCTAATGGGGGCCAACGTCCTGACTTTC. The variable domain in full, with the rest retrieved from reference TRBV9 and TRBJ2-6, is DSGVTQTPKHLITATGQRVTLRCSPRSGDLSVYWYQQSLDQGLQFLIQYYNGEERAKGNILERFSAQQFPDLHSELNLSSLELGDSALYFCASSVGLMGANVLTFGAGSRLTVL.

The chain recombines TRBV18 with TRBJ1-4; D remains ambiguous. Germline CDR1 and CDR2: KGHSH and LQKENI. V gave up 1 base and J gave up 4 bases, with 1 base separating them. The CDR3 totals 12 residues. CDR3: CASSPHNEKLFF. CDR3 DNA: TGTGCCAGCTCACCACATAATGAAAAACTGTTTTTT.